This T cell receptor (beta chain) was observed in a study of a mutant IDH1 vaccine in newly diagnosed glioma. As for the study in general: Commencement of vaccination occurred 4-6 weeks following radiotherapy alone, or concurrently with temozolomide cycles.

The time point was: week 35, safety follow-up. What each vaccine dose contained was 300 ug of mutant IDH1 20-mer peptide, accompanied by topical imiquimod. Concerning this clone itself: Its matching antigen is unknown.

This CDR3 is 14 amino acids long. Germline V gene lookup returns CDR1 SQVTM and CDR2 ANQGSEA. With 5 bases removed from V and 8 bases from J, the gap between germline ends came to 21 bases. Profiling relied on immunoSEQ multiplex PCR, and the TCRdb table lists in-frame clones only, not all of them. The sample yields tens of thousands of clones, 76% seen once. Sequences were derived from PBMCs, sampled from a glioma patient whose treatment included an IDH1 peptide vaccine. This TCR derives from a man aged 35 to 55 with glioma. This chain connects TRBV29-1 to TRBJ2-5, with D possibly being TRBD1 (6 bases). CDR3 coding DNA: TGCAGCGTTCCCCAGACAGGAGTTCCACTAACCCAGTACTTC. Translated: CSVPQTGVPLTQYF.